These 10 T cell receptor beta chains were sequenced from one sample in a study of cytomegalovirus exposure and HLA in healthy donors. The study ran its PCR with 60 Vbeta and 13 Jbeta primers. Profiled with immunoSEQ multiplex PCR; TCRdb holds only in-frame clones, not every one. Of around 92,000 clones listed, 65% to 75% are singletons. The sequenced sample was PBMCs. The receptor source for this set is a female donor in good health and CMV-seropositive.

The CDR3 DNA is TGCGCCAGCAGCATACAGGGGAATCAGCCCCAGCATTTT. It is translated as CASSIQGNQPQHF. The V call is TRBV5-1, the J call TRBJ1-5; TRBD1 agrees at 7 bases. Germline V lookup: CDR1 SGHRS, CDR2 YFSETQ. V shed 4 bases, J shed 4 bases, and the junction held 2 bases outside the gene matches. The CDR3 spans 13 residues.

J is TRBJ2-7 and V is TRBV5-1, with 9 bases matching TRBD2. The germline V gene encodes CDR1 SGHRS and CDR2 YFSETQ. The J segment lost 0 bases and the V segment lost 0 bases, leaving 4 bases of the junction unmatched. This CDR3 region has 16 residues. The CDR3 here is CASSLGLAELSYEQYF. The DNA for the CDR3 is TGCGCCAGCAGCTTGGGACTAGCGGAACTCTCCTACGAGCAGTACTTC.

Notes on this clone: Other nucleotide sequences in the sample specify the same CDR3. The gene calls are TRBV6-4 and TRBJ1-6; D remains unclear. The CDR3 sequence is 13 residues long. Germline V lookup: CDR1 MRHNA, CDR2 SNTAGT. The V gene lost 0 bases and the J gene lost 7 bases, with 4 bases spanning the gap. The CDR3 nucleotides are TGTGCCAGCAGTGACTCCGGGAATTCACCCCTCCACTTT. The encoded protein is CASSDSGNSPLHF.

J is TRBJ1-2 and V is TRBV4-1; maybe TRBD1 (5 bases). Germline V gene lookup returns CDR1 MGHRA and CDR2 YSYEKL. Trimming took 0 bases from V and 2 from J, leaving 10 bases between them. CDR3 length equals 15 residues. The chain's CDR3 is CASSQEQTGNYGYTF. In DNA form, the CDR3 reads TGCGCCAGCAGCCAAGAACAAACAGGCAACTATGGCTACACCTTC.

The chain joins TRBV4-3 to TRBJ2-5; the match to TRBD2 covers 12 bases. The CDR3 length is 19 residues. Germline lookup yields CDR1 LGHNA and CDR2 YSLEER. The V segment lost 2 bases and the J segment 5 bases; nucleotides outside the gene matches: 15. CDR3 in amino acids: CASSQSVSASGGAWETQYF. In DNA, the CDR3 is TGCGCCAGCAGCCAATCCGTCTCGGCTAGCGGGGGGGCTTGGGAGACCCAGTACTTC.

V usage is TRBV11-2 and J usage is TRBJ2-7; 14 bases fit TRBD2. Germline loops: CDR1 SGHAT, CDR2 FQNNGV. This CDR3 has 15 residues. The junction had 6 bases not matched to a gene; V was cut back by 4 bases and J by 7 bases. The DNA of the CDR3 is TGTGCCAGCAGCTCGACTAGCGGGGGGGCTAGGGAGCAGTACTTC. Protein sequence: CASSSTSGGAREQYF. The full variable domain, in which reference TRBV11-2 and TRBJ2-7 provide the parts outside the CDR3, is EAGVAQSPRYKIIEKRQSVAFWCNPISGHATLYWYQQILGQGPKLLIQFQNNGVVDDSQLPKDRFSAERLKGVDSTLKIQPAKLEDSAVYLCASSSTSGGAREQYFGPGTRLTVT.

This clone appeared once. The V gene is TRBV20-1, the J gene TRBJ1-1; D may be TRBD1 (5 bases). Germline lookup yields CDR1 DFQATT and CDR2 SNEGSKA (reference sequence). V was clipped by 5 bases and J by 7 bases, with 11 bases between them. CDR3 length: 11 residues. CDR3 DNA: TGCAGTGCTGCCCGACAGCGTGAAGCTTTCTTT. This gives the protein CSAARQREAFF.

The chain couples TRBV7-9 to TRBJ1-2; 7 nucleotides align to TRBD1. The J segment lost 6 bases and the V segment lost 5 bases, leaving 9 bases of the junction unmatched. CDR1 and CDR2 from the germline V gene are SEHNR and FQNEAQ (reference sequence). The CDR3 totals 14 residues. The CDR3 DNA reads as TGTGCCAGCAGCACAGGACAGGCGGTTAATGGCTACACCTTC. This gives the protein CASSTGQAVNGYTF.

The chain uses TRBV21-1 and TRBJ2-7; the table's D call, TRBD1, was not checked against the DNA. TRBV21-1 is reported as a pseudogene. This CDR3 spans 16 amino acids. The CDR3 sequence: CASSKGARGYGYEQYF. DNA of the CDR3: TGTGCCAGCAGCAAAGGAGCTAGGGGGTACGGCTACGAGCAGTACTTC.

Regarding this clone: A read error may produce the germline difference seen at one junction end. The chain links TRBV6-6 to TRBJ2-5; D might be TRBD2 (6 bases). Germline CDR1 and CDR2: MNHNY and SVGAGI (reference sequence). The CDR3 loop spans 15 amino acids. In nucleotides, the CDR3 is TGTACCAGCAGTTACTCGGACTATCTCCGAGAGACCCAGTACTTC. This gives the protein CTSSYSDYLRETQYF.